Below are 23 T cell receptor beta chains sequenced from a single sample in a study of blood T cell repertoires in COVID-19. Clones were read by immunoSEQ multiplex PCR, and TCRdb kept only the in-frame ones, dropping some. The sample records about 100,000 clones, roughly nine tenths being singletons. The material sequenced was peripheral blood. Receptors originate from a human donor in a cohort sampled during active COVID-19.

The chain combines TRBV28 with TRBJ2-6, with a weak D call TRBD2 (5 bases). Trimming removed 5 bases from V and 0 bases from J, with 14 bases in between. The CDR3 spans 17 residues. Per the germline V gene, CDR1 is MDHEN and CDR2 is SYDVKM. CDR3: CASSPPIGSSGANVLTF. CDR3 DNA: TGTGCCAGCAGTCCCCCCATAGGGAGCTCTGGGGCCAACGTCCTGACTTTC.

The rearrangement links TRBV6-1 to TRBJ2-3; 14 bases line up with TRBD2. The CDR3 sequence is 17 residues long. J was trimmed by 5 bases and V by 4 bases; bases with no gene match: 8. Looked up from germline, CDR1 is MNHNS and CDR2 is SASEGT. CDR3 in DNA: TGTGCCAGCAGTGGAGGTGTGGGACTAGCGGGAGTAGATACGCAGTATTTT. This gives the protein CASSGGVGLAGVDTQYF.

On this clone itself: This sample includes further DNA sequences coding for the same CDR3. V and J are TRBV7-2 and TRBJ2-3; D gene ambiguous. Germline lookup yields CDR1 SGHTA and CDR2 FQGNSA. The CDR3 has 13 residues. V lost 5 bases to trimming and J lost 0 bases, with 6 bases between them. CDR3 amino acids: CASSPPSTDTQYF. In nucleotides, the CDR3 is TGTGCCAGCAGCCCCCCTAGCACAGATACGCAGTATTTT.

V and J are TRBV7-9 and TRBJ2-1; D gene unclear. Germline V CDR1 and CDR2: SEHNR, FQNEAQ (reference sequence). The CDR3 length is 11 residues. Trimming took off 1 base at V and 10 bases at J, with 5 bases between the two ends. The CDR3 here is CASSLDEEQFF. CDR3 nucleotides: TGTGCCAGCAGCTTAGACGAGGAGCAGTTCTTC.

The chain couples TRBV4-3 to TRBJ1-1; no definite D call. Trimming shortened V by 0 bases and J by 5 bases, and 16 bases separated the two germline ends. CDR1 and CDR2 (germline): LGHNA, YSLEER. This CDR3 is built from 16 residues. CDR3 sequence (DNA): TGCGCCAGCAGCCAAGATAGTGCAGGTCGAGGGACTGAAGCTTTCTTT. This translates into CASSQDSAGRGTEAFF.

The rearrangement links TRBV18 to TRBJ1-2; D is undetermined. Per germline, CDR1 KGHSH and CDR2 LQKENI. There are 13 residues in the CDR3. Trimming stripped 3 bases from V and 8 bases from J, with 13 bases between. This CDR3 reads CASSPRAGEGYTF. CDR3 nucleotides: TGTGCCAGCTCACCTCGGGCCGGGGAAGGCTACACCTTC.

This chain uses TRBV5-4 with TRBJ1-2; no reliable D call. Germline loops: CDR1 SGHNT, CDR2 YYREEE (reference sequence). The V and J ends lost 6 bases and 4 bases respectively, with 16 bases between them. This CDR3 region has 14 residues. The CDR3 spells CASTLAGNPYGYTF. The CDR3 DNA reads TGTGCCAGCACCCTAGCAGGCAATCCCTATGGCTACACCTTC.

The rearrangement uses TRBV11-2 and TRBJ2-1, with 10 nucleotides matching TRBD2. The CDR3 has 15 residues. The V gene's germline CDR1 is SGHAT and CDR2 FQNNGV. V lost 7 bases and J lost 2; bases outside the gene matches: 5. The CDR3 reads CASTRLAGAYNEQFF. The CDR3 DNA sequence: TGTGCCAGCACCAGACTAGCGGGTGCCTACAATGAGCAGTTCTTC.

This clone was counted only a few times. V is TRBV5-4 and J is TRBJ2-5; D is perhaps TRBD1 (6 bases). This CDR3 comprises 15 residues. V lost 4 bases and J 2 bases, leaving 15 bases between the germline ends. In germline, CDR1 is SGHNT, CDR2 YYREEE (reference sequence). This chain's CDR3 is CASSPGQRSQETQYF. In DNA, the CDR3 is TGTGCCAGCAGCCCTGGACAGAGATCACAAGAGACCCAGTACTTC.

The chain uses TRBV5-1 and TRBJ2-2, with unresolved D. Trimming stripped 0 bases from V and 6 bases from J, with 3 bases between. Looked up from germline, CDR1 is SGHRS and CDR2 is YFSETQ. This CDR3 has 12 residues. CDR3 sequence reads: CASSLVAGELFF. The CDR3, as DNA: TGCGCCAGCAGCTTGGTCGCCGGGGAGCTGTTTTTT.

This clone turned up a few times. This sequence joins TRBV4-1 and TRBJ2-2, with D possibly matching TRBD2 (6 bases). The CDR3 runs to 18 residues. The V gene lost 1 base and the J gene lost 3 bases, with 18 bases spanning the gap. Germline values: CDR1 MGHRA, CDR2 YSYEKL. The CDR3 region is CASSQVRLDSGDTGELFF. The CDR3 DNA sequence: TGCGCCAGCAGCCAAGTTCGGCTTGATTCGGGAGACACCGGGGAGCTGTTTTTT.

The chain uses TRBV19 and TRBJ1-1; D gene uncertain. V shed 6 bases and J shed 2 bases, with 10 bases lying between them. The germline CDR1 and CDR2 sequences are LNHDA and SQIVND (reference sequence). This CDR3 contains 13 residues. CDR3 protein: CASSELLNTEAFF. CDR3 in DNA: TGTGCCAGTAGCGAGTTGTTAAACACTGAAGCTTTCTTT.

The chain is built from TRBV10-3 and TRBJ1-1; D is undetermined. This CDR3 spans 15 amino acids. Germline values: CDR1 ENHRY, CDR2 SYGVKD. The V and J ends lost 0 bases and 0 bases respectively, with 8 bases between them. The CDR3 DNA is TGTGCCATCAGTGAGTCAGCTATCATGAACACTGAAGCTTTCTTT. This gives the protein CAISESAIMNTEAFF.

The rearrangement links TRBV5-6 to TRBJ2-2; 7 bases are shared with TRBD2. Germline CDR1 is SGHDT and CDR2 is YYEEEE. The CDR3 extends over 15 amino acids. V was pared by 4 bases and J by 2 bases, with 5 bases of the junction left unmatched. CDR3 nucleotide sequence: TGTGCCAGCAGCCTGGGACTACCAAACACCGGGGAGCTGTTTTTT. Residues: CASSLGLPNTGELFF.

This clone was picked up a small number of times. This chain joins TRBV19 and TRBJ1-2; 8 bases align to TRBD1. Germline-derived CDR1 and CDR2 are LNHDA and SQIVND (reference sequence). This CDR3 has 15 residues. The ends lost 5 bases at V and 3 bases at J; junction bases unmatched: 8. The CDR3 is CASSSLGQADYGYTF. The CDR3, as DNA: TGTGCCAGTAGTTCCCTGGGACAGGCAGACTATGGCTACACCTTC.

The J gene is TRBJ1-1, the V gene TRBV5-6; 8 bases are shared with TRBD1. This CDR3 region has 16 residues. CDR1 and CDR2 (germline): SGHDT, YYEEEE. V lost 0 bases, J lost 0 bases, and 4 bases stayed unmatched. The CDR3 sequence is CASSLAGTGLNTEAFF. The DNA of the CDR3 is TGTGCCAGCAGCTTGGCAGGGACAGGATTGAACACTGAAGCTTTCTTT.

The chain carries TRBV11-2 and TRBJ2-3; 11 bases are shared with TRBD2. There are 16 residues in the CDR3. Germline CDR1 is SGHAT and CDR2 is FQNNGV. J lost 2 bases, V lost 3 bases, and 4 bases had no gene match. CDR3 in DNA: TGTGCCAGCAGCTTCACTAGCGGGGGTTCCACAGATACGCAGTATTTT. The encoded protein is CASSFTSGGSTDTQYF.

The chain has TRBV5-1 and TRBJ1-2; D gene ambiguous. Germline V CDR1 and CDR2: SGHRS, YFSETQ. V shed 0 bases and J shed 7 bases, with 7 bases lying between them. The CDR3 covers 12 residues. CDR3 region: CASSLDSFGYTF. The CDR3 DNA sequence: TGCGCCAGCAGCTTGGACAGCTTTGGCTACACCTTC.

This rearrangement joins TRBV30 to TRBJ1-1, with 7 bases that match TRBD1. After removal of 4 bases from V and 1 base from J, the junction contained 3 bases not matched to a gene. CDR1 and CDR2 (germline): GTSNPN, SVGIG (reference sequence). This CDR3 is built from 13 residues. CDR3 coding DNA: TGTGCCTGGAAGGCAGGGGGGAACACTGAAGCTTTCTTT. It specifies CAWKAGGNTEAFF.

The chain combines TRBV5-1 with TRBJ2-3, with 8 bases lining up with TRBD2. Per germline, CDR1 SGHRS and CDR2 YFSETQ. The CDR3 loop spans 16 amino acids. Trimming took 0 bases from V and 2 from J; bases not matched to a gene: 5. The CDR3 DNA sequence: TGCGCCAGCAGCTTGGTAGCGGGGACCCCCACAGATACGCAGTATTTT. Translating it yields CASSLVAGTPTDTQYF.

This clone was seen a few times. The CDR3 region has the DNA TGTGCCAGCGGAACAGGGCTGGTTGGCTACACCTTC. Translating gives CASGTGLVGYTF. V usage is TRBV11-2 and J usage is TRBJ1-2; D perhaps matches TRBD1 (6 bases). Germline values: CDR1 SGHAT, CDR2 FQNNGV. The CDR3 consists of 12 residues. V dropped 8 bases and J dropped 7 bases, with 14 bases sitting between them.

The J gene is TRBJ1-2, the V gene TRBV6-5; a weak D match, TRBD1 (6 bases). Per germline, CDR1 MNHEY and CDR2 SVGAGI. V was trimmed by 6 bases and J by 8 bases, leaving 19 bases between them. The CDR3 is 14 amino acids. DNA for the CDR3: TGTGCCAGCAGCCCAGGGACACACCACTCCGGCTACACCTTC. Protein: CASSPGTHHSGYTF.

The chain combines TRBV7-9 with TRBJ2-1; TRBD1 aligns across 9 bases. This CDR3 is 15 amino acids long. Germline loops: CDR1 SEHNR, CDR2 FQNEAQ (reference sequence). The junction had 8 bases not matched to a gene; V was cut back by 5 bases and J by 6 bases. The CDR3 DNA is TGTGCCAGCAGCCTGGGGACAGGGTTGACCAATGAGCAGTTCTTC. It specifies CASSLGTGLTNEQFF.